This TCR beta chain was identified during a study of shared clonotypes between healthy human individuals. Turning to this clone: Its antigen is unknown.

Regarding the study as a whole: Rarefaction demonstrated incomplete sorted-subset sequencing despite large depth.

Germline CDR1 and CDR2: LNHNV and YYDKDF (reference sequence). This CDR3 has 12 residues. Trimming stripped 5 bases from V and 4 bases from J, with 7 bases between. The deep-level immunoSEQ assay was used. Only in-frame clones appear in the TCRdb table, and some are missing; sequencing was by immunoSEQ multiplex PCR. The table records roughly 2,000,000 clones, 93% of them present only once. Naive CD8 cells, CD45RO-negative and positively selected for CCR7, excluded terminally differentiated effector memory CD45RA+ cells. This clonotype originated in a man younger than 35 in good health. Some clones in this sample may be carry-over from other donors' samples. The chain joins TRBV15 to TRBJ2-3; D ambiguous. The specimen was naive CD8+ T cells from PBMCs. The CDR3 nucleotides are TGTGCCACCAGCTATATAGCAGATACGCAGTATTTT. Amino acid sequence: CATSYIADTQYF.